This T cell receptor beta chain was observed in a study of CD8 T cells in ankylosing spondylitis. With respect to this clonotype: Its antigen is still unknown.

Molecular-barcoded quantitative 5'-RACE produced these TCR beta libraries. One entry per CDR3 protein, called by TCRdb with MiXCR from the 5' RACE reads. The sample contains about 250,000 distinct CDR3 sequences, roughly a third of which appear only once. Whole-study findings and limits: A TCR beta motif of eight highly homologous variants appeared characteristic of ankylosing spondylitis blood. Disease-linked clones reportedly showed significant enrichment in matched ankylosing spondylitis synovial fluid.

The sequence derives from a male donor with ankylosing spondylitis or in good health (not recorded which). Sequencing was performed on blood, either unsorted or a sorted T cell fraction (not recorded which).

The CDR3 DNA is TGTGCCAGCAGCGCAGAGGGACTAAGCACAGATACGCAGTATTTT. Amino acids: CASSAEGLSTDTQYF. The rearrangement joins TRBV9 to TRBJ2-3; TRBD2 agrees at 7 bases. Germline CDR1 is SGDLS and CDR2 is YYNGEE. This CDR3 is 15 amino acids long. V gave up 3 bases and J gave up 0 bases; unmatched junction bases: 4.